The rows below give T cell receptor beta chains drawn from one sample of a study of cytomegalovirus exposure and HLA in healthy donors. This table comes from immunoSEQ multiplex PCR, and its TCRdb copy is limited to in-frame clones, with some not included. The data show hundreds of thousands of clones, with just over 85% seen just once and 0.8% to 0.85% held by the top ten. Sequencing was carried out using PBMCs. All receptors come from a woman in her late teens or twenties in good health and CMV-seronegative. Each CDR3 is given without its conserved first and last residue.

v_gene: TRBV4-1; j_gene: TRBJ2-1; CDR3aa: ASSQDTTSGRRNEQF
v_gene: TRBV9; j_gene: TRBJ2-7; CDR3aa: ASSAGRDSEQY
v_gene: TRBV4-1; j_gene: TRBJ1-6; CDR3aa: ASSHRVLGGISSYNSPLH
v_gene: TRBV27; j_gene: TRBJ1-1; CDR3aa: ASSFGTANTEAF
v_gene: TRBV4-1; j_gene: TRBJ2-1; CDR3aa: ASSQKVRGTRYNEQF
v_gene: TRBV13; j_gene: TRBJ2-5; CDR3aa: ASSPRGQGQETQY
v_gene: TRBV7-6; j_gene: TRBJ2-5; CDR3aa: ASSHPSGWGRASETQY
v_gene: TRBV11-2; j_gene: TRBJ2-7; CDR3aa: ASSFGSYEQY
v_gene: TRBV5-1; j_gene: TRBJ2-7; CDR3aa: ASSPQGTLSYEQY
v_gene: TRBV30; j_gene: TRBJ1-5; CDR3aa: AWSVQSQPQH
v_gene: TRBV29-1; j_gene: TRBJ1-4; CDR3aa: SVAGGEEKKLF
v_gene: TRBV7-7; j_gene: TRBJ2-3; CDR3aa: ASSLSGGWGDTQY
v_gene: TRBV7-3; j_gene: TRBJ2-7; CDR3aa: ASSSGTRNEQY
v_gene: TRBV6-5; j_gene: TRBJ1-6; CDR3aa: ASRRIGGNSPLH
v_gene: TRBV6-5; j_gene: TRBJ2-1; CDR3aa: ASSFSGGGLYNEQF
v_gene: TRBV2; j_gene: TRBJ1-4; CDR3aa: ASTEGDSATNEKLF
v_gene: TRBV6-5; j_gene: TRBJ2-5; CDR3aa: ASSYSGTDQETQY
v_gene: TRBV30; j_gene: TRBJ2-7; CDR3aa: AWSVVAAQY
v_gene: TRBV29-1; j_gene: TRBJ2-1; CDR3aa: SAQGASYNEQF
v_gene: TRBV5-1; j_gene: TRBJ1-1; CDR3aa: ASSLVIRDRGEAF
v_gene: TRBV30; j_gene: TRBJ2-5; CDR3aa: AWSVLTVQETQY
v_gene: TRBV30; j_gene: TRBJ2-7; CDR3aa: AWSVRSSGVTSYEQY
v_gene: TRBV4-2; j_gene: TRBJ2-7; CDR3aa: ASSQFTLAIYEQY
v_gene: TRBV5-4; j_gene: TRBJ2-2; CDR3aa: ASSPEGGGLTGELF
v_gene: TRBV9; j_gene: TRBJ2-7; CDR3aa: ASSVWGGEDEQY
v_gene: TRBV4-1; j_gene: TRBJ2-7; CDR3aa: ASSQTSGRVNEQY
v_gene: TRBV15; j_gene: TRBJ2-1; CDR3aa: ATSRLPGLGNEQF